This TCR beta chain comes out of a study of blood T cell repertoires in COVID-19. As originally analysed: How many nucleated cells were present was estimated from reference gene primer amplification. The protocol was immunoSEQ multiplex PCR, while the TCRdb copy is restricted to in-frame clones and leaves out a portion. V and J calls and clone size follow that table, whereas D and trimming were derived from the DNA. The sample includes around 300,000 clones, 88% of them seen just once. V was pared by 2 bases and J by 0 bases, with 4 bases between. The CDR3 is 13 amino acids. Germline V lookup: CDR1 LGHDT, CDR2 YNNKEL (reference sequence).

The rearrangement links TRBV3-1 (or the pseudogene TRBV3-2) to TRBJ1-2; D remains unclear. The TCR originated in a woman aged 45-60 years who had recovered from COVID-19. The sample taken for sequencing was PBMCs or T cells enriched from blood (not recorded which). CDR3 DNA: TGTGCCAGCAGCCAAAACTCTAACTATGGCTACACCTTC. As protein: CASSQNSNYGYTF.